This TCR beta chain was captured in a study of multiple sclerosis patients with progressive multifocal leukoencephalopathy. Sequencing used immunoSEQ multiplex PCR; TCRdb keeps in-frame clones, though not all of them. The repertoire consists of under 35,000 clones, with about nine tenths occurring once and the leading ten covering around 5.7%. The CDR3 has 13 residues. In germline, CDR1 is SNHLY, CDR2 FYNNEI. V dropped 11 bases and J dropped 4 bases, with 15 bases sitting between them. Time point defined: time of PML onset. PML was diagnosed clinically and by MRI, then confirmed by JC virus DNA in cerebrospinal fluid. After about 16 to 56 months on natalizumab, the natalizumab-treated patients developed PML. T3 blood samples were collected at the time of PML onset.

Sequenced material: PBMCs, taken from a patient treated with natalizumab. The chain combines TRBV2 with TRBJ1-5; a possible D gene is TRBD1 (5 bases). The clonotype was recovered from a middle-aged woman with progressive multifocal leukoencephalopathy. The CDR3 protein is CASQGVGNQPQHF. The CDR3 nucleotides read TGTGCCTCTCAAGGGGTAGGGAATCAGCCCCAGCATTTT.